One and the same sample provided the 2 T cell receptor beta chains below, sequenced in a study of T-cell reconstitution after alpha-beta-depleted transplantation in children. The library targeted TCRbeta and was prepared with unique molecular identifiers. TCRdb passed the PCR reads through MiXCR, listing each CDR3 protein once. The repertoire includes 600,000 to 700,000 distinct CDR3 sequences, about 15% of them detected once, and about 1.1% sits in the top ten. The source material was PBMCs from the stem cell graft donor, sampled from the stem cell graft. All receptors derive from a human donor who donated a stem cell graft to a child with acute myeloid leukemia.

This clonotype has a count of ten or more. This chain joins TRBV20-1 and TRBJ1-6; 8 nucleotides align to TRBD1. The CDR3 runs 15 residues. V trimming: 7 bases; J trimming: 7 bases; junction bases outside the gene matches: 12. Germline V gene lookup returns CDR1 DFQATT and CDR2 SNEGSKA (reference sequence). The CDR3 region has the DNA TGCAGTGTACCAGGGGGCGAGTATATGAATTCACCCCTCCACTTT. This gives the protein CSVPGGEYMNSPLHF.

The DNA for the CDR3 is TGTGCCAGCAGCTTCGCTCCGACTGGGGCCAACGTCCTGACTTTC. It translates to CASSFAPTGANVLTF. The chain employs TRBV7-9 and TRBJ2-6; D gene ambiguous. V shed 3 bases and J shed 2 bases, with 8 bases lying between them. CDR1 and CDR2 (germline): SEHNR, FQNEAQ (reference sequence). This CDR3 contains 15 residues.